These T cell receptor beta chains were read from a single sample in a study of low-dose radiotherapy and immunotherapy resistance in tumors. One entry per CDR3 protein, called by TCRdb with MiXCR from the reads. The profile shows 80,000 to 95,000 distinct CDR3 sequences, roughly 9% of them singletons. Here the sequenced sample was PBMCs, taken before treatment. All receptors derive from a male donor with prostate cancer. CDR3s include the opening cysteine and the closing phenylalanine or tryptophan. D genes are given only for firm matches. Only some rows state a clone size, as once, few, many or a class for expanded clones.

>TRBV28|.|TRBJ2-1|many
TGTGCCAGCAGCCCACCGACAGGGAGGTCTGCGAATGAGCAGTTCTTC
CASSPPTGRSANEQFF
>TRBV28|.|TRBJ1-2|many
TGTGCCAGCAGTATACAGGGCTCCGCCTATGGCTACACCTTC
CASSIQGSAYGYTF
>TRBV20-1|.|TRBJ1-1|.
TGCAGTACCCCCCGGGCGGGCTATGTACACACTGAAGCTTTCTTT
CSTPRAGYVHTEAFF
>TRBV11-1|.|TRBJ1-1|many
TGTGCCAGCAGCCGCAGTGGGAACACTGAAGCTTTCTTT
CASSRSGNTEAFF
>TRBV28|TRBD1|TRBJ1-2|many
TGTGCCAGCAGTCCGCGCCCGGGACAGGGTAACTATGGCTACACCTTC
CASSPRPGQGNYGYTF
>TRBV20-1|.|TRBJ2-3|many
TGCAGTGCTGAGGGGTTAGGGAGCACAGATACGCAGTATTTT
CSAEGLGSTDTQYF
>TRBV9|.|TRBJ2-5|.
TGTGCCAGCAGCGTAGAGGGGACAAGCCAAGAGACCCAGTACTTC
CASSVEGTSQETQYF
>TRBV19|.|TRBJ2-1|many
TGTGCCAGTAGTAACACTCCGTTCAATGAGCAGTTCTTC
CASSNTPFNEQFF
>TRBV27|TRBD1|TRBJ1-2|many
TGTGCCAGCAGTTCGCCGAGACAGGGTGACTATGGCTACACCTTC
CASSSPRQGDYGYTF
>TRBV6-1|.|TRBJ2-2|many
TGTGCCAGCAGTGAAGCACTGGAGTTCGGGGAGCTGTTTTTT
CASSEALEFGELFF
>TRBV29-1|TRBD2|TRBJ2-5|many
TGCAGCGTGGGTACTAGCGTGGAGACCCAGTACTTC
CSVGTSVETQYF
>TRBV7-2|.|TRBJ2-5|many
TGTGCCAGCAGCGCTGGGACTGTACTCCAAGAGACCCAGTACTTC
CASSAGTVLQETQYF
>TRBV6-1|.|TRBJ2-5|many
TGTGCCAGCAGTGAAGCGCGGACAGTCCAAGAGACCCAGTACTTC
CASSEARTVQETQYF
>TRBV27|TRBD2|TRBJ2-7|many
TGTGCCAGCAGCCTGGCCCCGACTAGCGGGAGATCGGCCCAACGCGAGCAGTACTTC
CASSLAPTSGRSAQREQYF